The sequence of this T cell receptor (beta chain) was determined in a study of T cell responses to AZD1222 COVID-19 vaccine. Study-wide results and limits: Mostly white British, mostly female donors; authors suggested clonal diversity may be underestimated. Spike-specific TCR breadth and depth went up after people got two AZD1222 doses.

Trimming took 5 bases from V and 1 from J, leaving 15 bases between them. In germline, CDR1 is LNHNV, CDR2 YYDKDF (reference sequence). The CDR3 is 16 residues long. Repertoires were generated with immunoSEQ multiplex PCR, while TCRdb's copy carries only in-frame clones and drops some. The profile covers some 120,000 clones, with about 93% appearing a single time and about 0.86% taken by the ten largest. A remark on this clone: Its antigen remains unidentified.

The material sequenced was peripheral blood, taken on day 0 of AZD1222 vaccination. This sequence was found in an adult in good health. The chain joins TRBV15 to TRBJ1-5; D is perhaps TRBD1 (5 bases). The CDR3 DNA reads TGTGCCACCAGCGGATTTCAGGGCGAAAGCAATCAGCCCCAGCATTTT. As protein: CATSGFQGESNQPQHF.